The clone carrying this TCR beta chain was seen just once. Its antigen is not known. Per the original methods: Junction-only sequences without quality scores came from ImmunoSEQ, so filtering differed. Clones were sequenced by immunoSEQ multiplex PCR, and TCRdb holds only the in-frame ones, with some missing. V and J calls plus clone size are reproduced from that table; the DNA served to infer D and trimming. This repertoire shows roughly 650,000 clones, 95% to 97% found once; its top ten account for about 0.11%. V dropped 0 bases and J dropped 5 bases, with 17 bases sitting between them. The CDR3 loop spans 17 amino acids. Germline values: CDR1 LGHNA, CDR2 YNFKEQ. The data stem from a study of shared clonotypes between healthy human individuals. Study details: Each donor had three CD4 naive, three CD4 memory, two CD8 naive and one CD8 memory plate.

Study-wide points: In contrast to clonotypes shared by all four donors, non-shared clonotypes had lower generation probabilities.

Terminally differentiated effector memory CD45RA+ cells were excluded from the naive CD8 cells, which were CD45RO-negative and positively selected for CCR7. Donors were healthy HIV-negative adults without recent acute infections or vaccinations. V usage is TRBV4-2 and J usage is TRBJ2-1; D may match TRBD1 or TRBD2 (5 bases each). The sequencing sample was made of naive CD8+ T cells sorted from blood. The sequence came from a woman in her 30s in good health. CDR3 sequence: CASSQDPREVGHNEQFF. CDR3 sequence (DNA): TGTGCCAGCAGCCAAGATCCCCGGGAAGTGGGGCACAATGAGCAGTTCTTC.